A single sample gave rise to the 26 T cell receptor beta chains below, sequenced in a study of cytomegalovirus exposure and HLA in healthy donors. Primers for the PCR totalled 60 Vbeta and 13 Jbeta. Profiled with immunoSEQ multiplex PCR; TCRdb holds only in-frame clones, not every one. This sample yields over 100,000 clones, of which around 86% are seen a single time; about 2% belongs to the top ten. Sequencing was done on a sample of PBMCs. These TCRs come from a woman aged 30 to 39 in good health and CMV-seronegative.

V gene TRBV28 combines with J gene TRBJ2-7; 10 positions match TRBD2. TRBJ2-1 explains the end of the DNA better; the J call may be wrong. CDR1 is MDHEN, CDR2 SYDVKM, per germline. The CDR3 contains 15 residues. The CDR3 sequence: CATDGSSGRSDEQFF. The DNA of the CDR3 is TGTGCCACCGACGGCTCTAGCGGGAGATCGGACGAGCAGTTCTTC.

The chain is built from TRBV6-6 and TRBJ2-1; D unresolved. V was trimmed by 3 bases and J by 8 bases, leaving 8 bases between them. The germline V gene encodes CDR1 MNHNY and CDR2 SVGAGI (reference sequence). CDR3 length: 12 residues. The CDR3 DNA reads as TGTGCCAGCAGTTATATTCGCGATGAGCAGTTCTTC. Its protein is CASSYIRDEQFF.

The genes are TRBV5-1 and TRBJ2-5, with D possibly TRBD2 on 7 matching bases. The V end lost 4 bases, the J end lost 7 bases, and 23 bases lay between the germline ends. The CDR3 sequence is 16 residues long. CDR1 and CDR2 from the germline V gene are SGHRS and YFSETQ. The CDR3 region has the DNA TGCGCCAGCAGCCCAAGGGGCGGGGGCGAGTATGGGACCCAGTACTTC. Translated, it gives CASSPRGGGEYGTQYF.

The chain carries TRBV7-2 and TRBJ1-1, with D possibly being TRBD1 (6 bases). The germline V gene encodes CDR1 SGHTA and CDR2 FQGNSA. This CDR3 has 14 amino acids. Trimming cost V 3 bases and J 1 base, with 9 bases left between them. The CDR3: CASSLVQGNTEAFF. The CDR3 nucleotides are TGTGCCAGCAGCTTGGTACAGGGGAACACTGAAGCTTTCTTT.

The rearrangement uses TRBV7-9 and TRBJ2-3; 7 nucleotides line up with TRBD2. CDR3 length equals 13 residues. V lost 7 bases to trimming and J lost 3 bases; unmatched junction nucleotides: 4. CDR1 is SEHNR and CDR2 is FQNEAQ in the germline V gene (reference sequence). For the CDR3, the DNA is TGTGCCAGCATCCCGGGAGGTACAGATACGCAGTATTTT. Translated: CASIPGGTDTQYF. The whole variable domain, remainder taken from reference TRBV7-9 and TRBJ2-3, is DTGVSQNPRHKITKRGQNVTFRCDPISEHNRLYWYRQTLGQGPEFLTYFQNEAQLEKSRLLSDRFSAERPKGSFSTLEIQRTEQGDSAMYLCASIPGGTDTQYFGPGTRLTVL.

This chain joins TRBV7-6 and TRBJ2-3; 8 bases align to TRBD1. The CDR3 length is 14 residues. Germline lookup yields CDR1 SGHVS and CDR2 FNYEAQ. The V gene end was trimmed by 5 bases and the J gene end by 2 bases; junction bases not matched to a gene: 3. The CDR3 DNA is TGTGCCAGCAGCACACAGGGGGTCACAGATACGCAGTATTTT. Its translation is CASSTQGVTDTQYF.

The chain employs TRBV10-3 and TRBJ1-6, with D uncertain. Germline CDR1 and CDR2: ENHRY and SYGVKD. This CDR3 is built from 14 residues. Trimming removed 5 bases from V and 0 bases from J, with 5 bases in between. CDR3 sequence: CAISRDSYNSPLHF. DNA for the CDR3: TGTGCCATCAGTCGGGACTCCTATAATTCACCCCTCCACTTT.

V usage is TRBV7-7 and J usage is TRBJ2-6; possible D gene TRBD1, 6 bases. This CDR3 is 15 amino acids long. The germline gives CDR1 SSHAT, CDR2 FNYEAQ (reference sequence). Deletions cut 6 bases from V and 12 bases from J, with 21 bases between. The CDR3 loop is CASSSPGTPEGVLTF. CDR3 nucleotide sequence: TGTGCCAGCAGTTCTCCAGGGACACCGGAAGGCGTCCTGACTTTC.

The chain carries TRBV28 and TRBJ1-1, with D maybe TRBD1 (5 bases). CDR1 and CDR2 (germline): MDHEN, SYDVKM. This CDR3 contains 14 residues. Trimming cost V 1 base and J 10 bases, with 16 bases left between them. CDR3: CASSLYLGQGGAFF. Written as DNA, the CDR3 is TGTGCCAGCAGTTTATATTTAGGGCAGGGCGGAGCTTTCTTT.

The rearrangement links TRBV2 to TRBJ2-4; D may be TRBD2 (5 bases). The germline V gene has CDR1 SNHLY and CDR2 FYNNEI. Trimming took off 4 bases at V and 1 base at J, with 11 bases between the two ends. The CDR3 contains 15 residues. The CDR3 DNA reads TGTGCCAGCAGTGGGAATAGCGCGGCCAAAAACATTCAGTACTTC. It codes for CASSGNSAAKNIQYF.

This clone has a single count. This chain links TRBV7-2 with TRBJ2-7, with 10 bases aligning to TRBD2. The CDR3 totals 15 residues. J lost 2 bases, V lost 6 bases, and 7 bases had no gene match. Germline assignment: CDR1 SGHTA and CDR2 FQGNSA. The CDR3 loop is CASSLLAGRTYEQYF. The DNA for the CDR3 is TGTGCCAGCAGTTTACTAGCGGGACGTACCTACGAGCAGTACTTC. Using reference TRBV7-2 and TRBJ2-7 for the parts outside the CDR3, the full variable domain is GAGVSQSPSNKVTEKGKDVELRCDPISGHTALYWYRQSLGQGLEFLIYFQGNSAPDKSGLPSDRFSAERTGGSVSTLTIQRTQQEDSAVYLCASSLLAGRTYEQYFGPGTRLTVT.

This clone appeared a few times. This chain uses TRBV25-1 with TRBJ2-1, with 8 bases matching TRBD1. The CDR3 length is 13 residues. Germline V gene data show CDR1 as MGHDK and CDR2 as SYGVNS. With V trimmed by 7 bases and J by 8 bases, 7 bases remained unmatched. The DNA for the CDR3 is TGTGCCAGCAAACCCCACAGGGGGGATGAGCAGTTCTTC. Amino acids: CASKPHRGDEQFF.

The chain couples TRBV4-3 to TRBJ1-4, with D perhaps matching TRBD1 (6 bases). The V gene lost 0 bases and the J gene lost 0 bases, with 23 bases spanning the gap. The CDR3 consists of 21 residues. Germline V gene data show CDR1 as LGHNA and CDR2 as YSLEER. The CDR3 bases are TGCGCCAGCAGCCAAGATCTCGGTGGGGGCGCCCCCATTGCAACTAATGAAAAACTGTTTTTT. It encodes CASSQDLGGGAPIATNEKLFF.

This clone was seen once. V is TRBV27 and J is TRBJ2-1; 9 nucleotides agree with TRBD2. CDR1 is MNHEY and CDR2 is SMNVEV in the germline V gene (reference sequence). The V and J ends lost 6 bases and 0 bases, in that order; junction bases with no gene match: 3. This CDR3 has 15 amino acids. The CDR3 DNA sequence: TGTGCCAGCAGGGTTAGCGGGAGCTCCTACAATGAGCAGTTCTTC. Residues: CASRVSGSSYNEQFF.

This chain uses TRBV18 with TRBJ2-7, with a possible D match to TRBD1 (6 bases). Germline CDR1 KGHSH, CDR2 LQKENI. V was shortened by 3 bases and J by 3 bases, with 18 bases between the two germline ends. The CDR3 has 16 amino acids. The CDR3 nucleotides are TGTGCCAGCTCACCCACGGCCACGGGACACCTCTACGAGCAGTACTTC. Protein sequence: CASSPTATGHLYEQYF.

This clone was detected only a few times. CDR3 loop: CATSRGGSGGPETQYF. CDR3 in DNA: TGTGCCACCAGCAGAGGCGGGTCGGGTGGGCCAGAGACCCAGTACTTC. V is TRBV15 and J is TRBJ2-5; maybe TRBD2 (5 bases). This CDR3 comprises 16 residues. Per germline, CDR1 LNHNV and CDR2 YYDKDF (reference sequence). Between the trimmed V and J ends, which lost 1 base and 4 bases, there was a span of 16 bases.

The chain recombines TRBV6-5 with TRBJ2-7; TRBD1 agrees at 9 bases. The trim removed 3 bases at V and 3 bases at J, leaving 6 bases unmatched. This CDR3 region has 15 residues. Looked up from germline, CDR1 is MNHEY and CDR2 is SVGAGI. The CDR3 nucleotides are TGTGCCAGCAGTTATGGGACAGGGAGTTACTACGAGCAGTACTTC. This codes for CASSYGTGSYYEQYF.

V is TRBV28 and J is TRBJ1-3; the D gene is possibly TRBD1 (5 bases). V was cut by 2 bases and J by 0 bases, with 17 bases left in between. Germline V gene data show CDR1 as MDHEN and CDR2 as SYDVKM. The CDR3 runs 18 residues. CDR3 sequence: CASSLMQGSFSSGNTIYF. DNA of the CDR3: TGTGCCAGCAGTTTAATGCAGGGCTCCTTCAGCTCTGGAAACACCATATATTTT.

The chain joins TRBV9 to TRBJ2-5; 9 nucleotides agree with TRBD2. TRBJ2-7 matches the DNA end more closely, so the J call is doubtful. Germline-derived CDR1 and CDR2 are SGDLS and YYNGEE. This CDR3 has 13 amino acids. In DNA form, the CDR3 reads TGTGCCAGCAGCTTGGGACTAGCTTACGAGCAGTACTTC. It is translated as CASSLGLAYEQYF.

The rearrangement links TRBV19 to TRBJ1-6, with 7 bases that match TRBD1. V shed 4 bases, J shed 9 bases, and the junction held 6 bases outside the gene matches. Germline values: CDR1 LNHDA, CDR2 SQIVND (reference sequence). The CDR3 runs to 14 residues. CDR3 protein: CASSTGGIVSPLHF. The CDR3 DNA sequence: TGTGCCAGTAGTACAGGGGGAATAGTTTCACCCCTCCACTTT.

V is TRBV7-2 and J is TRBJ2-3; D is unclear. CDR3 length: 13 residues. The germline V gene encodes CDR1 SGHTA and CDR2 FQGNSA. V was trimmed by 4 bases and J by 4 bases, leaving 9 bases between them. The CDR3 sequence is CASSYSNPDTQYF. Written as DNA, the CDR3 is TGTGCCAGCAGCTACTCTAATCCAGATACGCAGTATTTT.

The V gene is TRBV28, the J gene TRBJ1-2; TRBD1 agrees at 9 bases. V shed 5 bases and J 3 bases; nucleotides not matched to a gene: 7. CDR3 length equals 15 residues. Germline assignment: CDR1 MDHEN and CDR2 SYDVKM. The CDR3, as DNA: TGTGCCAGCAGTCCCCGACAGGGGGTATACTATGGCTACACCTTC. The encoded protein is CASSPRQGVYYGYTF.

The chain employs TRBV29-1 and TRBJ2-3; TRBD1 is a possible D gene (5 bases). The CDR3 covers 12 residues. Trimming left V 3 bases short and J 5 bases short, with 9 bases between. Germline V gene lookup returns CDR1 SQVTM and CDR2 ANQGSEA. Written as DNA, the CDR3 is TGCAGCGTTGACAGGGATGGAGATACGCAGTATTTT. This sequence encodes CSVDRDGDTQYF.

The chain is built from TRBV5-1 and TRBJ1-1; the match to TRBD1 covers 7 bases. CDR1 and CDR2 (germline): SGHRS, YFSETQ. Germline trimming cut 4 bases from V and 1 base from J; bases unmatched to any gene: 7. This CDR3 has 15 residues. This chain's CDR3 is CASSNKGQPNTEAFF. The CDR3 DNA sequence: TGCGCCAGCAGCAACAAGGGACAGCCGAACACTGAAGCTTTCTTT. Drawing the rest from reference TRBV5-1 and TRBJ1-1, the complete variable domain is KAGVTQTPRYLIKTRGQQVTLSCSPISGHRSVSWYQQTPGQGLQFLFEYFSETQRNKGNFPGRFSGRQFSNSRSEMNVSTLELGDSALYLCASSNKGQPNTEAFFGQGTRLTVV.

This clone was detected once. This rearrangement joins TRBV7-3 to TRBJ2-3; D is uncertain. CDR1 and CDR2 from the germline V gene are SGHTA and FQGTGA. V was cut by 4 bases and J by 4 bases, with 15 bases left in between. CDR3 length: 15 residues. For the CDR3, the DNA is TGTGCCAGCAGCTCTCAAACGCGATTCGCAGATACGCAGTATTTT. Translated: CASSSQTRFADTQYF.

CDR3 amino acids: CASSGTDRGPYEQYF. CDR3 nucleotide sequence: TGTGCCAGCAGTGGGACGGACAGGGGTCCCTACGAGCAGTACTTC. The chain carries TRBV28 and TRBJ2-7, with 9 bases that match TRBD1. Germline CDR1 and CDR2: MDHEN and SYDVKM. This CDR3 contains 15 residues. Germline trimming cut 5 bases from V and 2 bases from J; bases unmatched to any gene: 7.